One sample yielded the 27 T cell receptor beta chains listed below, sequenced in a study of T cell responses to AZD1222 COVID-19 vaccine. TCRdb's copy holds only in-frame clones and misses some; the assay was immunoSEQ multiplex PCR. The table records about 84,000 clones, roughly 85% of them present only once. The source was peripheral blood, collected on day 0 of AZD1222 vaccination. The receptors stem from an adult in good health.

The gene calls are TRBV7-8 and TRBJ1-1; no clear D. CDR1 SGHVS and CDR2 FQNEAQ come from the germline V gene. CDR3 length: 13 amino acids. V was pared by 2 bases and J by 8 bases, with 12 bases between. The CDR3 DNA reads TGTGCCAGCAGCTTATTGATACAGAGGGAAGCTTTCTTT. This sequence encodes CASSLLIQREAFF.

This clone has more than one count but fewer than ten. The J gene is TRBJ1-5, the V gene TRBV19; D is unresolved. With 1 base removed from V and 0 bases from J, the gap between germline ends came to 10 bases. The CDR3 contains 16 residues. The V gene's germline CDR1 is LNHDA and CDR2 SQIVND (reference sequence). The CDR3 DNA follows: TGTGCCAGTAGTATAGGGGCAGCTTATAGCAATCAGCCCCAGCATTTT. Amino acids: CASSIGAAYSNQPQHF.

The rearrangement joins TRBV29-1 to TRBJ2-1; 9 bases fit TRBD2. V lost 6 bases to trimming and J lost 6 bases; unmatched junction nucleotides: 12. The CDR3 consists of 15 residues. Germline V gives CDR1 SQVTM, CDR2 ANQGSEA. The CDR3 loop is CSVNTAGGYVNEQFF. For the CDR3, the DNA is TGCAGCGTCAACACAGCGGGAGGTTATGTCAATGAGCAGTTCTTC.

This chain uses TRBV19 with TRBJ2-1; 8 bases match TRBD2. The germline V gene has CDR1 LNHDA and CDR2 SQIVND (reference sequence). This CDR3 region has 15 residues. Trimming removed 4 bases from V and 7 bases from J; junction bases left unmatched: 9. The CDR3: CASSTSAGVGNEQFF. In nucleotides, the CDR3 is TGTGCCAGTAGTACATCAGCGGGAGTGGGTAATGAGCAGTTCTTC.

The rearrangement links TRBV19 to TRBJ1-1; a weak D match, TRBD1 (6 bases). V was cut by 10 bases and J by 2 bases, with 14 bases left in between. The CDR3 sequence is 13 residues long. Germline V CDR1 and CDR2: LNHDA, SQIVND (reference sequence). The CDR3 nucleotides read TGTGCCACCCAGGACAGACCCAACACTGAAGCTTTCTTT. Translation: CATQDRPNTEAFF.

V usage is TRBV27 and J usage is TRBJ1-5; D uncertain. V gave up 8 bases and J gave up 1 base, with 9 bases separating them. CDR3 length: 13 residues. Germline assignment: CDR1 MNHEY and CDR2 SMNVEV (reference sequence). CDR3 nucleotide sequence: TGTGCCAGCCGTTCCGGGAGCAATCAGCCCCAGCATTTT. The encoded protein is CASRSGSNQPQHF.

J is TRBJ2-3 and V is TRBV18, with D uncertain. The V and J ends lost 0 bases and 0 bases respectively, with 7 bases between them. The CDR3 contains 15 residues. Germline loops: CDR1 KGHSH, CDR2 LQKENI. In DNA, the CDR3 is TGTGCCAGCTCACCACCCCAGACCAGCACAGATACGCAGTATTTT. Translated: CASSPPQTSTDTQYF.

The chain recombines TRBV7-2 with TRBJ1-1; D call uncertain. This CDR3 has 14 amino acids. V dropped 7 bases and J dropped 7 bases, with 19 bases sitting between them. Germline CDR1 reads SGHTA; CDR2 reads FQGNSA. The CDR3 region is CASKLMEHRIEAFF. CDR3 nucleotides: TGTGCCAGCAAACTCATGGAGCACCGGATTGAAGCTTTCTTT.

CDR3 nucleotides: TGTGCCAGCTCACCCGTATTGGAGAACACTGAAGCTTTCTTT. Its protein product is CASSPVLENTEAFF. J is TRBJ1-1 and V is TRBV18; no clear D. In germline, CDR1 is KGHSH, CDR2 LQKENI. The CDR3 is 14 residues long. The V and J ends lost 3 bases and 1 base respectively, with 9 bases between them.

The CDR3 DNA reads as TGTGCCAGTAGTCGGTCCCGGGCGGCTGGCTATGGCTACACCTTC. Protein product: CASSRSRAAGYGYTF. V and J are TRBV19 and TRBJ1-2; no definite D call. V was clipped by 5 bases and J by 4 bases, with 17 bases between them. This CDR3 has 15 amino acids. The germline CDR1 and CDR2 sequences are LNHDA and SQIVND (reference sequence).

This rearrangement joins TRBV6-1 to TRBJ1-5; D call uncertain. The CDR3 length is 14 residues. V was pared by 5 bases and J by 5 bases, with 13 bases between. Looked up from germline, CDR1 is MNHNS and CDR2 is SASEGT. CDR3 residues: CASSSHMDDQPQHF. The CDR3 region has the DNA TGTGCCAGCAGTAGTCACATGGATGATCAGCCCCAGCATTTT.

The CDR3 loop is CASGQAREKLFF. CDR3 DNA: TGTGCTTCGGGACAGGCTAGGGAAAAACTGTTTTTT. The chain recombines TRBV30 with TRBJ1-4; 8 nucleotides agree with TRBD1. The CDR3 spans 12 residues. In germline, CDR1 is GTSNPN, CDR2 SVGIG (reference sequence).

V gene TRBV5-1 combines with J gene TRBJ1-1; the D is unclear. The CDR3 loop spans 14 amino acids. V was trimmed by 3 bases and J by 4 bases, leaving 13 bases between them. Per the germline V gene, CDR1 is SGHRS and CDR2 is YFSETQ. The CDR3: CASSSGQTFTEAFF. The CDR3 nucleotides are TGCGCCAGCAGCTCGGGCCAAACATTCACTGAAGCTTTCTTT.

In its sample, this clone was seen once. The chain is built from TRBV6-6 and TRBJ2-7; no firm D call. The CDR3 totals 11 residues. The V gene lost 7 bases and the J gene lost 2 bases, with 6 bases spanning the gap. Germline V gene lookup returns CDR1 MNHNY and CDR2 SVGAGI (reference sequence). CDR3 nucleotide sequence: TGTGCCAGCAAACTAACCTACGAGCAGTACTTC. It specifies CASKLTYEQYF.

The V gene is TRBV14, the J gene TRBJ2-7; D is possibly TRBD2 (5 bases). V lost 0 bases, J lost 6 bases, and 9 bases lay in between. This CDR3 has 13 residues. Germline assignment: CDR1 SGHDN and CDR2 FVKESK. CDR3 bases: TGTGCCAGCAGCCAAGATTTGAGGGCCGAGCAGTACTTC. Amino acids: CASSQDLRAEQYF.

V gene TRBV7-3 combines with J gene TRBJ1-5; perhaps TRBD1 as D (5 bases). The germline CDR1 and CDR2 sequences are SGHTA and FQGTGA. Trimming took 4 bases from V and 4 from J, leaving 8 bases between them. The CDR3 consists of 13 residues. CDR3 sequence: CASSYDSNQPQHF. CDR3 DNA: TGTGCCAGCAGCTACGACAGTAATCAGCCCCAGCATTTT.

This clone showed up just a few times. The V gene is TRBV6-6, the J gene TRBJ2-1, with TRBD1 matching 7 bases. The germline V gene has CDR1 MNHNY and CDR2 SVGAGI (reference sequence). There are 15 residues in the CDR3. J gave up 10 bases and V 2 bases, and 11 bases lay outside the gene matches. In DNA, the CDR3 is TGTGCCAGCAGTTACCCAGAAGGGGGCTCGAAGGAGCAGTTCTTC. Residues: CASSYPEGGSKEQFF.

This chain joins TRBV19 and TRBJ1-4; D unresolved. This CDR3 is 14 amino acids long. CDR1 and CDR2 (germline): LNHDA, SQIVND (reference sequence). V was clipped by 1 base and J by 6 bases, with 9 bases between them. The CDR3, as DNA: TGTGCCAGTAGTATAGGGAGGACCCATGAAAAACTGTTTTTT. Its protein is CASSIGRTHEKLFF.

The CDR3 sequence: CASSFAGEETQYF. The CDR3 DNA reads as TGCGCCAGCAGCTTTGCGGGAGAAGAGACCCAGTACTTC. V gene TRBV5-1 combines with J gene TRBJ2-5; 7 bases line up with TRBD2. CDR3 length: 13 residues. CDR1 SGHRS and CDR2 YFSETQ come from the germline V gene. J was trimmed by 3 bases and V by 2 bases; bases with no gene match: 1.

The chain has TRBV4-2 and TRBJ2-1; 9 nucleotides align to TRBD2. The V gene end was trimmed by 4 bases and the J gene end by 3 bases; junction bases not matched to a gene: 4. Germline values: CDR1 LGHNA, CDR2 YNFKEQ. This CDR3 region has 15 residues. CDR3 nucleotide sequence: TGTGCCAGCAGCCCCCGCGGGGGGGACTACAATGAGCAGTTCTTC. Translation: CASSPRGGDYNEQFF.

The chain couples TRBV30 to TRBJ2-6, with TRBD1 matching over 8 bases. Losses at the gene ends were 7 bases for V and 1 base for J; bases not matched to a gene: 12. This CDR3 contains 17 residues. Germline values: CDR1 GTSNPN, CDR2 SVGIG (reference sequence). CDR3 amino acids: CASSRGQGASGANVLTF. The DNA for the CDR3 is TGTGCCTCTTCAAGGGGGCAGGGGGCGTCTGGGGCCAACGTCCTGACTTTC.

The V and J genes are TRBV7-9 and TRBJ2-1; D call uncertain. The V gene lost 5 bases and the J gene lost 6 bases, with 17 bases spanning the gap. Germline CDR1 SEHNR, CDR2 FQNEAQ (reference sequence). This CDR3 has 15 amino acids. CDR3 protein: CASSVGSHYINEQFF. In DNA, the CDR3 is TGTGCCAGCAGCGTCGGGTCTCACTATATCAATGAGCAGTTCTTC. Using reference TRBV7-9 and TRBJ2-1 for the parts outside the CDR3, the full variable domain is DTGVSQNPRHKITKRGQNVTFRCDPISEHNRLYWYRQTLGQGPEFLTYFQNEAQLEKSRLLSDRFSAERPKGSFSTLEIQRTEQGDSAMYLCASSVGSHYINEQFFGPGTRLTVL.

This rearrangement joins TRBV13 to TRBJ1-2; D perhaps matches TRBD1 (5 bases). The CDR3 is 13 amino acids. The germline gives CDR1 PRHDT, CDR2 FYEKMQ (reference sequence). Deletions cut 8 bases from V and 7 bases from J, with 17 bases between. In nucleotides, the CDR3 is TGTGCCAGCGCAGGCGACAGAATGAGTGGCTACACCTTC. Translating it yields CASAGDRMSGYTF.

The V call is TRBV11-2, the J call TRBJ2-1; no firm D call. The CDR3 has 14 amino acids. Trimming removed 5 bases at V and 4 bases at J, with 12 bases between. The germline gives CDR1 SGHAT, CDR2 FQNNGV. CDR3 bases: TGTGCCAGCAGCCCCCCTGCAGATTACAATGAGCAGTTCTTC. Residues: CASSPPADYNEQFF.

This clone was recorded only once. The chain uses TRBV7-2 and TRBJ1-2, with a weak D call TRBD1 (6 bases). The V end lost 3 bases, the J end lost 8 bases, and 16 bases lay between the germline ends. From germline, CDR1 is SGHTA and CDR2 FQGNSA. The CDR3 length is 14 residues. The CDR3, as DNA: TGTGCCAGCAGCTTCAACAGGGAGGGTTCGGGCTACACCTTC. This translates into CASSFNREGSGYTF.

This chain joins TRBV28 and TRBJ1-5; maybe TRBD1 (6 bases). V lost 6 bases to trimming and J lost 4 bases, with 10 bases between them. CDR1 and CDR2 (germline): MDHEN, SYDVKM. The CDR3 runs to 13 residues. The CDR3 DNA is TGTGCCAGCAGAGGGACAAGAAATCAGCCCCAGCATTTT. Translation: CASRGTRNQPQHF.

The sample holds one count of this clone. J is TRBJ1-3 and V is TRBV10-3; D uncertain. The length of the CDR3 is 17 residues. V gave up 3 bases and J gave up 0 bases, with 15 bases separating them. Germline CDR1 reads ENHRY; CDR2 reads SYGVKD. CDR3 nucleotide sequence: TGTGCCATCAGTGATGGGTCAGGAGGTTTCTCTGGAAACACCATATATTTT. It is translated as CAISDGSGGFSGNTIYF.